Below are 4 T cell receptor beta chains sequenced from a single sample in a study of beta chain features in type 1 diabetes. Sequencing targeted expressed TCRB transcripts, as all isolated RNA had been reverse transcribed. Method: immunoSEQ multiplex PCR; TCRdb's copy keeps in-frame clones and lacks some. This sample has 110,000 to 150,000 clones, with 9% to 9.5% found just once. The source material was central memory CD4+ T cells from blood. These receptors originate from a man younger than 30 in good health.

This clone has only a few counts. The genes are TRBV6-1 and TRBJ2-5; D may be TRBD1 (5 bases). This CDR3 region has 13 residues. Trimming took 8 bases from V and 7 from J, leaving 17 bases between them. Germline CDR1 reads MNHNS; CDR2 reads SASEGT. CDR3 loop: CASEDTSVWTQYF. For the CDR3, the DNA is TGTGCCAGCGAGGACACCTCAGTGTGGACCCAGTACTTC.

A few counts support this clone. The V call is TRBV5-4, the J call TRBJ1-2; possibly TRBD1 for D (5 bases). V lost 3 bases to trimming and J lost 6 bases, with 6 bases between them. The CDR3 length is 11 residues. The germline V gene has CDR1 SGHNT and CDR2 YYREEE (reference sequence). The CDR3 nucleotides read TGTGCCAGCAGCTCGGACAATGGCTACACCTTC. It translates to CASSSDNGYTF. Combining the CDR3 with reference TRBV5-4 and TRBJ1-2 gives the whole variable domain ETGVTQSPTHLIKTRGQQVTLRCSSQSGHNTVSWYQQALGQGPQFIFQYYREEENGRGNFPPRFSGLQFPNYSSELNVNALELDDSALYLCASSSDNGYTFGSGTRLTVV.

This clone was seen only a few times. The V gene is TRBV6-5, the J gene TRBJ2-7, with 7 bases identical to TRBD2. V was clipped by 8 bases and J by 2 bases; unmatched bases: 6. CDR3 length: 13 amino acids. Germline V gene sequence: CDR1 MNHEY, CDR2 SVGAGI. Written as DNA, the CDR3 is TGTGCCAGCGGGAGCGGGACTACCTACGAGCAGTACTTC. Translated, it gives CASGSGTTYEQYF.

The chain has TRBV7-2 and TRBJ1-5; tentatively, D is TRBD1 (6 bases). The CDR3 runs to 15 residues. V shed 3 bases and J shed 5 bases, with 14 bases lying between them. Germline V gives CDR1 SGHTA, CDR2 FQGNSA. The CDR3 protein is CASSLGTQPYQPQHF. Written as DNA, the CDR3 is TGTGCCAGCAGCTTGGGGACACAGCCCTATCAGCCCCAGCATTTT.